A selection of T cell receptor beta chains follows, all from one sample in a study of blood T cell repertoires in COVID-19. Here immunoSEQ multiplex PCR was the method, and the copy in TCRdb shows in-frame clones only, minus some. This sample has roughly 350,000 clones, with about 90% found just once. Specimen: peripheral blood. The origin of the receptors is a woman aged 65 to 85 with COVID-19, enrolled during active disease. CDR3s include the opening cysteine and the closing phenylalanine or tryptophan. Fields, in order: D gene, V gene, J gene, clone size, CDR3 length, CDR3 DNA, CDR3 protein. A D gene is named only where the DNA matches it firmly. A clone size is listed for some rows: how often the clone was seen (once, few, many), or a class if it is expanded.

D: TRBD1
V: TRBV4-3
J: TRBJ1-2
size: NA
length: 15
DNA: TGCGCCAGCAGCCGAGACAGGGAGGTGGACTATGGCTACACCTTC
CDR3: CASSRDREVDYGYTF

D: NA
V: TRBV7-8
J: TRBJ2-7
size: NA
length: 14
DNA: TGTGCCAGCAGCTTAGTGTGGCAGGGCGACGACCAGTACTTC
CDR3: CASSLVWQGDDQYF

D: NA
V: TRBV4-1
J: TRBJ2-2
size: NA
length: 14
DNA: TGCGCCAGCAGCCACCACAGGGACACCGGGGAGCTGTTTTTT
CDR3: CASSHHRDTGELFF

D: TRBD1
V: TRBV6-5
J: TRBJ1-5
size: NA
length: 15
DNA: TGTGCCAGCAGTTACGGCAGGGGGGAAAATCAGCCCCAGCATTTT
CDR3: CASSYGRGENQPQHF

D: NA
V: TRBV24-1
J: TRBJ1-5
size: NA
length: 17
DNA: TGTGCCACCAGTGATTCTAGCGGGATCCATAGCAATCAGCCCCAGCATTTT
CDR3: CATSDSSGIHSNQPQHF

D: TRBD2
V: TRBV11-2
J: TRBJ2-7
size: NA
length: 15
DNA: TGTGCCAGCAGCGGACTAGCGGGGGTATCCTACGAGCAGTACTTC
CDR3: CASSGLAGVSYEQYF

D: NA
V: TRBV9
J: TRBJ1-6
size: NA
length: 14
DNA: TGTGCCAGCAGCGTAGAAACAGGGTATTCACCCCTCCACTTT
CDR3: CASSVETGYSPLHF

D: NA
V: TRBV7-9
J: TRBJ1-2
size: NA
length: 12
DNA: TGTGCCAGCAGCTTAGAGACGGGAGGCTACACCTTC
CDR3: CASSLETGGYTF

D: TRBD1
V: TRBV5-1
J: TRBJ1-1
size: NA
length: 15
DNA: TGCGCCAGCAGCTTACAGGGGTCCGGAAACACTGAAGCTTTCTTT
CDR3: CASSLQGSGNTEAFF

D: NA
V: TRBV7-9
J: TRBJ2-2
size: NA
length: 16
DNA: TGTGCCAGCAGCTTAGTTGCAACTGCGAACACCGGGGAGCTGTTTTTT
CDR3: CASSLVATANTGELFF

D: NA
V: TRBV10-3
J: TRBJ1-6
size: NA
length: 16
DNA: TGTGCCATCAGTGAGTCAGGGCAGGGTAGCAATTCACCCCTCCACTTT
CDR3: CAISESGQGSNSPLHF

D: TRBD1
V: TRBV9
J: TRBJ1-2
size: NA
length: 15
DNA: TGTGCCAGCAGCCTACGGGACAGGGGGGAATATGGCTACACCTTC
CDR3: CASSLRDRGEYGYTF

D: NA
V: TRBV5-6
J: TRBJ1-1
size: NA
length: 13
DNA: TGTGCCAGCAGCTTGGGTGGGGCCACTGAAGCTTTCTTT
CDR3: CASSLGGATEAFF

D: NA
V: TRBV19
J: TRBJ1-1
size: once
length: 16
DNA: TGTGCCAGTAGTATTCGGGGTGGTACGGTGAACACTGAAGCTTTCTTT
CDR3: CASSIRGGTVNTEAFF

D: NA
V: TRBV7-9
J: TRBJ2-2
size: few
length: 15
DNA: TGTGCCAGCAGCCGCGGGACAGCAAACACCGGGGAGCTGTTTTTT
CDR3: CASSRGTANTGELFF

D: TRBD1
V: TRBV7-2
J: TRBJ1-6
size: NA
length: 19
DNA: TGTGCCAGCAGTTCCGGGACAGGGGGCAACGTGGTTTGGGGCTCACCCCTCCACTTT
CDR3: CASSSGTGGNVVWGSPLHF

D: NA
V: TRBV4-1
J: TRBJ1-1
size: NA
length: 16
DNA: TGCGCCAGCAGCCAAGCCACACAGGGTGTTGCCACTGAAGCTTTCTTT
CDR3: CASSQATQGVATEAFF

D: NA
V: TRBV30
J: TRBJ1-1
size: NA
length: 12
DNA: TGTGCCTGGAGTGTAGGGACAAGAGAAGCTTTCTTT
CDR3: CAWSVGTREAFF

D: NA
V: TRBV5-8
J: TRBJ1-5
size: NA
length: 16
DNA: TGTGCCAGCAGCCCTACAGGGCTCGGAAGCAATCAGCCCCAGCATTTT
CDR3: CASSPTGLGSNQPQHF

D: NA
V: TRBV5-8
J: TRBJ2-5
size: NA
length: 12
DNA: TGTGCCAGCCGATATGAGGCCGAGACCCAGTACTTC
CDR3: CASRYEAETQYF

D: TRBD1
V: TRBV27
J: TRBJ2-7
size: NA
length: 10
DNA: TGTGCCACCAAACGGACAGGGAGTAACTTC
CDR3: CATKRTGSNF

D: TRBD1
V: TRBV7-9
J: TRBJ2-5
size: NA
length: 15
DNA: TGTGCCAGCAGCCCCGTTGGTATCAGGGGGGAGACCCAGTACTTC
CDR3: CASSPVGIRGETQYF

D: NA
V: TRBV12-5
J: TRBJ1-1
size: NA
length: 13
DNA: TGTGCTAGTGGTTTAACAGGGAACACTGAAGCTTTCTTT
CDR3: CASGLTGNTEAFF

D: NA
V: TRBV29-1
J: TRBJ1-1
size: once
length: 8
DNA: TGCAGCGGCAGTGCAGCTTTCTTT
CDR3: CSGSAAFF

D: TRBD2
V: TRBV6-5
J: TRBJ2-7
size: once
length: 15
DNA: TGTGCCAGCACCCTGGGGACTAGCGGGGCCTACGAGCAGTACTTC
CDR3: CASTLGTSGAYEQYF

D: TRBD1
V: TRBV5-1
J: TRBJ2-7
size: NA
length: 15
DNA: TGCGCCAGCAGATGGACAGGGGGCTTTGACTACGAGCAGTACTTC
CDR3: CASRWTGGFDYEQYF

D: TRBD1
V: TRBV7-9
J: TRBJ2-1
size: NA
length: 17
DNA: TGTGCCAGCAGCTTAGCGCAGATGGACAGGGCTTACAATGAGCAGTTCTTC
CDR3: CASSLAQMDRAYNEQFF

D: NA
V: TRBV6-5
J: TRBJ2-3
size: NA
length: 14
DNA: TGTGCCAGCAGCACCATCTTTCTGGGGCTGGGGCAGTATTTT
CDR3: CASSTIFLGLGQYF